The sequence of this T cell receptor (beta chain) was determined in a study of beta chain features in type 1 diabetes. Worth noting for this clone: The antigen remains unidentified.

Every isolated RNA sample was fully reverse transcribed, so sequencing captured expressed TCRB transcripts. The method was immunoSEQ multiplex PCR; TCRdb's version includes in-frame clones alone and lacks a portion of them. In the table there are approximately 150,000 clones, approximately 9% of which are singletons. Whole-study results and caveats: Reads derived from cDNA could over-represent cells showing high TCR expression. Researchers report that Type 1 diabetes patients had moderately but significantly shorter TCRB CDR3s across all four CD4+ subsets.

The CDR3 has 13 amino acids. Germline-derived CDR1 and CDR2 are SGHTA and FQGNSA. V trimming: 5 bases; J trimming: 4 bases; junction bases outside the gene matches: 3. The sequence derives from a man younger than 40 with type 1 diabetes. The chain couples TRBV7-2 to TRBJ1-2; 8 nucleotides align to TRBD1. The specimen sequenced was central memory CD4+ T cells from blood. The CDR3, as DNA: TGTGCCAGCAGCCCCGGGACAGGCTATGGCTACACCTTC. This codes for CASSPGTGYGYTF.